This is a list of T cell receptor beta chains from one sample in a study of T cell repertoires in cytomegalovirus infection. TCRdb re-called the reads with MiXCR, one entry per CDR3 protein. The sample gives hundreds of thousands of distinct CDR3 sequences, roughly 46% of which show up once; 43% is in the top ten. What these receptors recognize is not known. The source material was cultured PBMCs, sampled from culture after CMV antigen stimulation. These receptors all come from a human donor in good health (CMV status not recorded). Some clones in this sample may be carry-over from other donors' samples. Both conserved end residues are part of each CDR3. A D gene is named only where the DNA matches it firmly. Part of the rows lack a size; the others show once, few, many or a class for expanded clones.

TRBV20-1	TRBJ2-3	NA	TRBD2	TGCAGTGCTAGAGATCGACTAGCGGGAGTCGTTGATACGCAGTATTTT	CSARDRLAGVVDTQYF
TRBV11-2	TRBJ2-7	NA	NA	TGTGCCAGCAGCTTAGTGGGATCGGACATACCTCCGGAGTACTTC	CASSLVGSDIPPEYF
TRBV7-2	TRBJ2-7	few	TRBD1	TGTGCCAGCAGCCCGGGACAGGGGGTCTACGAGCAGTACTTC	CASSPGQGVYEQYF
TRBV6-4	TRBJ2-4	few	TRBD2	TGTGCCAGCAGTGAGTCGTCTACTAGCGGGAGGCAACCGGAAAAGGACATTCAGTACTTC	CASSESSTSGRQPEKDIQYF
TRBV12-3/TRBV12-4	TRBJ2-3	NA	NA	TGTGCCAGCAGTTTAATATTTGGAGATACGCAGTATTTT	CASSLIFGDTQYF
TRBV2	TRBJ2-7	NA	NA	TGTGCCAGCAGTGAAGGGGTGATCTCCTACGAGCAGTACTTC	CASSEGVISYEQYF
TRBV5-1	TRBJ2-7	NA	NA	TGCGCCAGCAGCCCTCGGACACGGAATTACGAGCAGTACTTC	CASSPRTRNYEQYF
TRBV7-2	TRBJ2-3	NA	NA	TGTGCCAGCAGGATTGGACTCTACACAGATACGCAGTATTTT	CASRIGLYTDTQYF
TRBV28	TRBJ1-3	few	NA	TGTGCCAGCAGTTTATACGGGCAGGGCTCTGGAAACACCATATATTTT	CASSLYGQGSGNTIYF
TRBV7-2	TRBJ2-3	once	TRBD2	TGTGCCAGCAGCTTAGTGCCAGCGGGATCGAGGGATACGCAGTATTTT	CASSLVPAGSRDTQYF
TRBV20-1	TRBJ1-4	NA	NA	TGCAGTGCTAGAGACCAGGGTAATGAAAAACTGTTTTTT	CSARDQGNEKLFF
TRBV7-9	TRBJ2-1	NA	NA	TGTGCCAGCAGCTCCGGGATATTAGAAAATGAGCAGTTCTTC	CASSSGILENEQFF
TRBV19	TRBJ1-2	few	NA	TGTGCCAGTAGTATCACAGGGTTTTCTAACTATGGCTACACCTTC	CASSITGFSNYGYTF
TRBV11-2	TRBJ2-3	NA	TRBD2	TGTGCCAGCAGCCAACTAGCGGCTTCAGATACGCAGTATTTT	CASSQLAASDTQYF
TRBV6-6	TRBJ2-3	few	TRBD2	TGTGCCAGCACCCTTGGCGGGAGGGCCGAAGGCACAGATACGCAGTATTTT	CASTLGGRAEGTDTQYF
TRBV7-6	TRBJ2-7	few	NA	TGTGCCAGCAGCTCCCTCGCGTCCCACGAGCAGTACTTC	CASSSLASHEQYF
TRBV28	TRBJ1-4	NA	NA	TGTGCCAGCGAGCGGGGCGCTGATGAAAAACTGTTTTTT	CASERGADEKLFF
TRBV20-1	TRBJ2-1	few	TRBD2	TGCAGTGCTGGGCCCTGGACTAGCCGGGAGGACGAGCAGTTCTTC	CSAGPWTSREDEQFF
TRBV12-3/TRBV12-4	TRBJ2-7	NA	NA	TGTGCCAGCAGGAAACTGGGGGGCTCCTACGAGCAGTACTTC	CASRKLGGSYEQYF
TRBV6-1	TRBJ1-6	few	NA	TGTGCCAGCGAGGGGAGCTCCTATAATTCACCCCTCCACTTT	CASEGSSYNSPLHF
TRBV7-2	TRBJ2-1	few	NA	TGTGCCAGCAGCTTACCGGACAGTTCCGCAAAATCGGAAATCTACAATGAGCAGTTCTTC	CASSLPDSSAKSEIYNEQFF
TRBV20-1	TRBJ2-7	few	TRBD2	TGCAGTGCTCCTAACGGGGCTAGCGGGAGCTACGAGCAGTACTTC	CSAPNGASGSYEQYF
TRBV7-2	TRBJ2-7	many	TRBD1	TGTGCCAGCAGCTCCGGACAGGGTACCGAGCAGTACTTC	CASSSGQGTEQYF
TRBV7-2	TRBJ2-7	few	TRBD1	TGTGCCAGCAGCCCTGGACAGGGCGCTATGTACGAGCAGTACTTC	CASSPGQGAMYEQYF
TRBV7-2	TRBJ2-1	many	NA	TGTGCCAGCAGCCCAGGTGGGGCGTACAATGAGCAGTTCTTC	CASSPGGAYNEQFF
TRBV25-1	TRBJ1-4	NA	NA	TGTGCCAGCAGTGACGCAGGGTTAGAAAAACTGTTTTTT	CASSDAGLEKLFF
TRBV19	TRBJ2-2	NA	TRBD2	TGTGCCAGTAGTATAGGGGCCGGGAGGGCGAGCACCGGGGAGCTGTTTTTT	CASSIGAGRASTGELFF
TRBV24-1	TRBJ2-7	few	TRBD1	TGTGCCACCAGTCCCCGGGACAGGGACCACGAGCAGTACTTC	CATSPRDRDHEQYF
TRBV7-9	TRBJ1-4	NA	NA	TGTGCCAGCAGCTCCGAGGGGGGAGGTGAAAAACTGTTTTTT	CASSSEGGGEKLFF
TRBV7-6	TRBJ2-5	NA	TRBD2	TGTGCCAGCAGCTGGACGGCGGGAGCTCAAGAGACCCAGTACTTC	CASSWTAGAQETQYF
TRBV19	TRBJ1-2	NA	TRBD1	TGTGCCAGTAGTATAACAGGGGATGGCTACACCTTC	CASSITGDGYTF
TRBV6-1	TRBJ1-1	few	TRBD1	TGTGCCAGCAGTGGGGGACAGGCGAACACTGAAGCTTTCTTT	CASSGGQANTEAFF
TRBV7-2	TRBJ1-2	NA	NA	TGTGCCAGCAGCCAGGGATCAGGGTATCCCTATGGCTACACCTTC	CASSQGSGYPYGYTF
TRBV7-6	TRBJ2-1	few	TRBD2	TGTGCCAGCAGCTTAACCGGGGGGGTGAATGAGCAGTTCTTC	CASSLTGGVNEQFF
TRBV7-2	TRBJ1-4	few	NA	TGTGCCAGCAGCTTAGCGAGGACGGGCAATGAAAAACTGTTTTTT	CASSLARTGNEKLFF
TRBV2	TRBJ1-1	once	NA	TGTGCCAGCAGTGGAAGCCAGAGAGGGTCTGAAGCTTTCTTT	CASSGSQRGSEAFF
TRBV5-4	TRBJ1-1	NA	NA	TGTGCCAGCAGAAAGCGGGGGAACACTGAAGCTTTCTTT	CASRKRGNTEAFF
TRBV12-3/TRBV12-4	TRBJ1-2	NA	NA	TGTGCCAGCAGTTTCGGACAGTATCTCAGCTACACCTTC	CASSFGQYLSYTF
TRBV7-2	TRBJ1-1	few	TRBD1	TGTGCCAGCAGCTCCCCGGGACAGGGGGCAGGGTTGGCTTTCTTT	CASSSPGQGAGLAFF
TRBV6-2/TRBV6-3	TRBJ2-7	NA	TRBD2	TGTGCCAGCAGCTTACCCCATAGCGGGTCACCCTACGAGCAGTACTTC	CASSLPHSGSPYEQYF
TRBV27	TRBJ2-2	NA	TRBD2	TGTGCCAGCGGGACTAAGAGGAGCGGAAACACCGGGGAGCTGTTTTTT	CASGTKRSGNTGELFF
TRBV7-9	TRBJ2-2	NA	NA	TGTGCCAGCAGCTCACTCAGGAACACCGGGGAGCTGTTTTTT	CASSSLRNTGELFF
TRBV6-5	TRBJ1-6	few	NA	TGTGCCAGCAGTTCCGGGTCTTATTCACCCCTCCACTTT	CASSSGSYSPLHF
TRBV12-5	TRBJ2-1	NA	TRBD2	TGTGCTAGTGGCCAAACTCGGGAGGGAGCCTACAATGAGCAGTTCTTC	CASGQTREGAYNEQFF
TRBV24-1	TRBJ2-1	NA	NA	TGTGCCACCAGTGACCCGGGAGACAATGAGCAGTTCTTC	CATSDPGDNEQFF
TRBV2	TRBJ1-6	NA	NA	TGTGCCAGCGGAATGAGACAGCTACCCTCCTATAATTCATCCCTCCACTTT	CASGMRQLPSYNSSLHF
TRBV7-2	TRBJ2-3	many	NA	TGTGCCAGCAGCTCGGCTAGGGATACGCAGTATTTT	CASSSARDTQYF